This T cell receptor beta chain was identified during a study of blood T cell repertoires in COVID-19. Study details: The United States, Italy and Spain were the sources of the acute and convalescent COVID-19 samples. From T cells, B-cell-depleted T cells, or PBMCs came the material, which was cDNA or gDNA.

Germline V lookup: CDR1 KGHDR, CDR2 SFDVKD. V was shortened by 3 bases and J by 0 bases, with 11 bases between the two germline ends. The CDR3 runs 16 residues. Original methodology: It was from reference gene primer amplification that nucleated cell counts were estimated. Profiled with immunoSEQ multiplex PCR; TCRdb holds only in-frame clones, not every one. V and J calls and clone size come straight from that table; D and trimming were deduced from the DNA. The table records about 80,000 clones, around 88% of them present only once. Sample: peripheral blood. This TCR derives from a man older than 75 with active or convalescent COVID-19. This rearrangement joins TRBV24-1 to TRBJ2-1; D perhaps matches TRBD2 (6 bases). The CDR3 loop reads CATSDGVRDSYNEQFF. DNA for the CDR3: TGTGCCACCAGTGATGGGGTGCGGGACTCCTACAATGAGCAGTTCTTC.